These 11 T cell receptor beta chains came from one sample sequenced in a study of blood T cell repertoires in COVID-19. Here immunoSEQ multiplex PCR was the method, and the copy in TCRdb shows in-frame clones only, minus some. The sample has 150,000 to 180,000 clones; 80% are singletons. The sequencing sample was made of peripheral blood. Receptors originate from a man between 60 and 75 years old with acute or convalescent COVID-19.

The chain recombines TRBV28 with TRBJ2-7; D unresolved. The CDR3 is 13 residues long. From germline, CDR1 is MDHEN and CDR2 SYDVKM. The V gene lost 10 bases and the J gene lost 0 bases, with 13 bases spanning the gap. The CDR3 loop is CATFSASSYEQYF. The CDR3 DNA sequence: TGTGCCACCTTTTCTGCCAGCTCCTACGAGCAGTACTTC.

V usage is TRBV2 and J usage is TRBJ1-5; D might be TRBD1 (6 bases). Germline-derived CDR1 and CDR2 are SNHLY and FYNNEI. The ends were cut back, 7 bases at V and 7 bases at J, with 17 bases in the middle. The CDR3 has 14 amino acids. The CDR3 DNA follows: TGTGCCAGCAATCCACAGGGTATTTGGCAGCCCCAGCATTTT. Translated: CASNPQGIWQPQHF.

The V gene is TRBV2, the J gene TRBJ2-7, with 8 bases aligning to TRBD1. Losses at the gene ends were 3 bases for V and 2 bases for J; bases not matched to a gene: 6. Germline loops: CDR1 SNHLY, CDR2 FYNNEI. There are 15 residues in the CDR3. The CDR3 spells CASSDVDRVTYEQYF. The CDR3 DNA reads as TGTGCCAGCAGTGATGTGGACAGGGTGACCTACGAGCAGTACTTC.

This clone was recorded once. The V and J genes are TRBV4-2 and TRBJ2-3; weak D call: TRBD1 (6 bases). The CDR3 sequence is 13 residues long. Germline CDR1 reads LGHNA; CDR2 reads YNFKEQ. Trimming stripped 0 bases from V and 6 bases from J, with 7 bases between. The CDR3 protein is CASSQDQGDTQYF. The CDR3 nucleotides read TGTGCCAGCAGCCAAGATCAGGGGGATACGCAGTATTTT.

The chain is built from TRBV19 and TRBJ1-1; 12 nucleotides agree with TRBD1. V dropped 11 bases and J dropped 8; count of bases not matched to a gene: 9. Germline CDR1 is LNHDA and CDR2 is SQIVND (reference sequence). This CDR3 has 13 residues. In DNA, the CDR3 is TGTGCCTCTCGGTGGGACAGGGGGCGCGAAGCTTTCTTT. Its translation: CASRWDRGREAFF.

The chain links TRBV4-1 to TRBJ2-1; D remains ambiguous. Trimming removed 1 base at V and 5 bases at J, with 12 bases between. CDR1 is MGHRA, CDR2 YSYEKL, per germline. The CDR3 is 15 amino acids. This chain's CDR3 is CASSQVGRVDNEQFF. CDR3 in DNA: TGCGCCAGCAGCCAAGTCGGCCGGGTGGACAATGAGCAGTTCTTC.

The chain links TRBV7-8 to TRBJ2-5, with a possible D match to TRBD2 (5 bases). The CDR3 spans 17 residues. V was clipped by 5 bases and J by 2 bases, with 21 bases between them. The germline V gene has CDR1 SGHVS and CDR2 FQNEAQ. The CDR3 sequence: CASSLRTAQQTQETQYF. The CDR3 DNA reads TGTGCCAGCAGCCTCCGGACTGCCCAACAGACTCAAGAGACCCAGTACTTC.

The chain is built from TRBV30 and TRBJ1-2; D is uncertain. Germline V CDR1 and CDR2: GTSNPN, SVGIG (reference sequence). V lost 4 bases and J lost 3, with 9 bases in between. This CDR3 is 12 amino acids long. CDR3 region: CAWTAGHYGYTF. In DNA form, the CDR3 reads TGTGCCTGGACCGCTGGGCACTATGGCTACACCTTC. Together with reference TRBV30 and TRBJ1-2, the CDR3 gives the full variable domain: SQTIHQWPATLVQPVGSPLSLECTVEGTSNPNLYWYRQAAGRGLQLLFYSVGIGQISSEVPQNLSASRPQDRQFILSSKKLLLSDSGFYLCAWTAGHYGYTFGSGTRLTVV.

The chain has TRBV19 and TRBJ2-1; TRBD1 might be the D (6 bases). Germline V gene lookup returns CDR1 LNHDA and CDR2 SQIVND (reference sequence). V was pared by 8 bases and J by 0 bases, with 20 bases between. This CDR3 is built from 17 residues. Here the CDR3 reads CASSVGGSSFSYNEQFF. As DNA, the CDR3 is TGTGCCAGTTCTGTAGGGGGTTCAAGTTTCTCCTACAATGAGCAGTTCTTC.

The V call is TRBV6-5, the J call TRBJ2-2; TRBD1 matches at 10 bases. The CDR3 contains 15 residues. The ends lost 5 bases at V and 4 bases at J; junction bases unmatched: 4. Germline CDR1 is MNHEY and CDR2 is SVGAGI. CDR3 sequence: CASSPGQGSTGELFF. The CDR3 DNA follows: TGTGCCAGCAGTCCGGGACAGGGGAGCACCGGGGAGCTGTTTTTT.

In this sample, this clone turned up a few times. The CDR3 DNA reads TGTGCCACCAGTGATCGGACTAGCGGGAGTCCCGGGGAGCTGTTTTTT. Translated, it gives CATSDRTSGSPGELFF. The V call is TRBV24-1, the J call TRBJ2-2, with 13 nucleotides matching TRBD2. The CDR3 is 16 amino acids. Germline V gene lookup returns CDR1 KGHDR and CDR2 SFDVKD. V lost 3 bases and J lost 6; bases outside the gene matches: 3.